This T cell receptor beta chain was captured by sequencing in a study of shared clonotypes between healthy human individuals. Study in general: Contributing individuals were two females and three males aged 18 to 49. General study points: Among several donors, approximately 5% of naive CD4 clonotypes were found in common.

Trimming took off 3 bases at V and 2 bases at J, with 11 bases between the two ends. Germline CDR1 and CDR2: KGHSH and LQKENI. The CDR3 runs to 14 residues. Profiling relied on immunoSEQ multiplex PCR, and the TCRdb table lists in-frame clones only, not all of them. The sample contains about 1.4 million clones, about 96% of which appear only once. About this clone itself: What it binds is not known. The same CDR3 is also encoded by other DNA sequences in this sample.

The chain carries TRBV18 and TRBJ2-7; D might be TRBD1 or TRBD2, each matching 5 bases. Specimen: naive CD4+ T cells sorted from blood. Subset: CD45RA+ positively selected. The clonotype was recovered from a man aged 25-45 years in good health. CDR3 coding DNA: TGTGCCAGCTCACCTCCCGGGACCCCCTACGAGCAGTACTTC. Translated, it gives CASSPPGTPYEQYF.